The clone carrying this T cell receptor beta chain turned up a few times. V lost 8 bases to trimming and J lost 5 bases, with 18 bases between them. The CDR3 sequence is 14 residues long. Germline loops: CDR1 MGHDK, CDR2 SYGVNS. This entry belongs to a study of cytomegalovirus exposure and HLA in healthy donors. PCR primers comprised 60 Vbeta and 13 Jbeta primers. Here immunoSEQ multiplex PCR was the method, and the copy in TCRdb shows in-frame clones only, minus some. Here the sample spans fewer than 150,000 clones, around 75% being singletons. The J gene is TRBJ1-2, the V gene TRBV25-1; a possible D gene is TRBD1 (6 bases). This clonotype originated in a man younger than 40 in good health and CMV-seronegative. Sequenced input: PBMCs. The CDR3 protein is CASGGGAREYGYTF. The CDR3 coding sequence is TGTGCCAGCGGCGGGGGGGCCCGGGAGTATGGCTACACCTTC.